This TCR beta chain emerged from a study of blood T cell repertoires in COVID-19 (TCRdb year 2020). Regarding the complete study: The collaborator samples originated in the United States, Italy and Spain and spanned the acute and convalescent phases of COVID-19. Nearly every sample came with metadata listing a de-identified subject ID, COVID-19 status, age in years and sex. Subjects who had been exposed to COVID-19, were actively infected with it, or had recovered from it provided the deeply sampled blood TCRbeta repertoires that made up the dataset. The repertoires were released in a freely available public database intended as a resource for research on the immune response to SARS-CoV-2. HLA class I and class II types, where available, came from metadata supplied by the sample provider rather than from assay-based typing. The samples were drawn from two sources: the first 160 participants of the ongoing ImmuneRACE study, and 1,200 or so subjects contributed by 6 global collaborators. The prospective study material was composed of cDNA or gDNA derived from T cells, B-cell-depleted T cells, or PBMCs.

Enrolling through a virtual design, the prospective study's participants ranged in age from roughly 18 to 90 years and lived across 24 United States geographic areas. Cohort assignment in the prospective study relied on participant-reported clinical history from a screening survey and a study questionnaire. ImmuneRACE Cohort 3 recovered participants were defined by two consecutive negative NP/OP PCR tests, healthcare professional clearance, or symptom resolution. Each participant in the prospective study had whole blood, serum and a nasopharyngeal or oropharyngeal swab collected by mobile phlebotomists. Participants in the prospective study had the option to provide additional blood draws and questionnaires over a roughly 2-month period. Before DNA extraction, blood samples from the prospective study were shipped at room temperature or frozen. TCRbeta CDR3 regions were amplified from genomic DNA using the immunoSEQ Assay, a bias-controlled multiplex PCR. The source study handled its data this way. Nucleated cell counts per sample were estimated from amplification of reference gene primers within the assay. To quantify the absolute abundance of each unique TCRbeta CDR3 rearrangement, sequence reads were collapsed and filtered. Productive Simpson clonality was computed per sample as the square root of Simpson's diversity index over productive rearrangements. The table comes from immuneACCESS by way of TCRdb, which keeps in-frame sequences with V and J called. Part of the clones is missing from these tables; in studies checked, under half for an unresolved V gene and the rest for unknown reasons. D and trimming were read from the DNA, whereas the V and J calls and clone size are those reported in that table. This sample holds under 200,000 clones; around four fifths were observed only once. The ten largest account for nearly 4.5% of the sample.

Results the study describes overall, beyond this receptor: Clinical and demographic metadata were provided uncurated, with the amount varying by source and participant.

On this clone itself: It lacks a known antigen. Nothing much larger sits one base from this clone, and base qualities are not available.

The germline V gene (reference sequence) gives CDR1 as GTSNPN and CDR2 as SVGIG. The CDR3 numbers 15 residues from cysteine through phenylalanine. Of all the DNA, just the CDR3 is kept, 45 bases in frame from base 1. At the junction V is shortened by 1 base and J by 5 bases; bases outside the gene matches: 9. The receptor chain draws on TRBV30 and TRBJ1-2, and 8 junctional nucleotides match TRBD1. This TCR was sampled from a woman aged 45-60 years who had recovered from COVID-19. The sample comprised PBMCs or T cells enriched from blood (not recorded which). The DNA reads TGTGCCTGGAGTGGGGCCAGACAGGGGCCGTATGGCTACACCTTC. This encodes CAWSGARQGPYGYTF.